This T cell receptor beta chain stems from a study of CD8 T cells in Susac syndrome. Roughly 0.45 to 1 ug RNA was reverse transcribed with random hexamers. The TCR beta CDR3 was amplified by immunoSEQ multiplex PCR across 54 Vbeta, 13 Jbeta. TCRdb called the immunoSEQ multiplex PCR reads again in MiXCR, with one record for every CDR3 protein. The data hold under 150,000 distinct CDR3 sequences, with around 90% observed a single time. Blood CD8+ and CD4+ T cells underwent high-throughput TCR beta sequencing. TEMRA cells were FACS-enriched, unlike CD8+ and CD4+ T cells, which were negatively isolated. In germline, CDR1 is WSHSY, CDR2 SAAADI. Deletions cut 1 base from V and 1 base from J, with 8 bases between. The CDR3 runs 15 residues.

The gene calls are TRBV10-2 and TRBJ1-5; D gene uncertain. This clonotype was sampled from a human donor with multiple sclerosis. Source material: CD8+ T cells from PBMCs. This CDR3 is CASSEWAESNQPQHF. CDR3 in DNA: TGCGCCAGCAGTGAGTGGGCGGAAAGCAATCAGCCCCAGCATTTT.